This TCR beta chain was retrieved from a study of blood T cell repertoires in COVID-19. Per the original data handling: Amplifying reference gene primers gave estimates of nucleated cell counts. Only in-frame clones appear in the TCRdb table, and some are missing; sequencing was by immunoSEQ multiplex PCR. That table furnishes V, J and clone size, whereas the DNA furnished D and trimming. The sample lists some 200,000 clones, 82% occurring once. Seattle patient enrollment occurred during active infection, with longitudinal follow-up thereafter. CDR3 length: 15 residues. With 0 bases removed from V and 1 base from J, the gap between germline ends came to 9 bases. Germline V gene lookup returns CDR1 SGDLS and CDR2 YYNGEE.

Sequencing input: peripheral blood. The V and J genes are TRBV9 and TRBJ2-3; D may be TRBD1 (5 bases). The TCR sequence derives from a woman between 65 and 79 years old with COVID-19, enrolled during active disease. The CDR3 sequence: CASSVGGSRTDTQYF. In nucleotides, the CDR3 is TGTGCCAGCAGCGTAGGGGGCAGTCGCACAGATACGCAGTATTTT.